The 24 T cell receptor beta chains below all came from one sample that was sequenced in a study of blood T cell repertoires in COVID-19. Assay: immunoSEQ multiplex PCR; the TCRdb copy retains only in-frame clones and omits some. The sample contains under 450,000 clones, approximately 84% of which appear only once. The sequencing input was PBMCs or T cells enriched from blood (not recorded which). All receptors come from a woman aged 25 to 39 who had recovered from COVID-19.

The V call is TRBV21-1, the J call TRBJ2-3; the DNA was not used to check the table's D call, TRBD1. TRBV21-1 is deemed a pseudogene. The CDR3 consists of 16 residues. The DNA of the CDR3 is TGTGCCAGCAGCAAAGAGGGACAGGGAATCACAGATACGCAGTATTTT. It is translated as CASSKEGQGITDTQYF.

The chain uses TRBV5-4 and TRBJ2-1, with TRBD1 matching over 9 bases. The J segment lost 4 bases and the V segment lost 9 bases, leaving 5 bases of the junction unmatched. This CDR3 comprises 13 residues. The germline V gene has CDR1 SGHNT and CDR2 YYREEE (reference sequence). CDR3 in DNA: TGTGCCACCACGGACAGGGGATACAATGAGCAGTTCTTC. This translates into CATTDRGYNEQFF.

The J gene is TRBJ1-2, the V gene TRBV3-1 (or the pseudogene TRBV3-2), with D maybe TRBD1 (6 bases). This CDR3 has 15 residues. V was clipped by 4 bases and J by 6 bases, with 18 bases between them. The germline V gene has CDR1 LGHDT and CDR2 YNNKEL (reference sequence). The CDR3, as DNA: TGTGCCAGCAGCCTAAGGGCCGGGGGGCGCAATGGCTACACCTTC. Translation gives CASSLRAGGRNGYTF.

The rearrangement uses TRBV5-1 and TRBJ2-5, with D perhaps TRBD2 (5 bases). Germline lookup yields CDR1 SGHRS and CDR2 YFSETQ. CDR3 length equals 17 residues. Between the trimmed V and J ends, which lost 4 bases and 0 bases, there was a span of 19 bases. This CDR3 is CASSPGYSPGNQETQYF. CDR3 coding DNA: TGCGCCAGCAGCCCCGGATACAGTCCGGGAAACCAAGAGACCCAGTACTTC.

The chain employs TRBV10-3 and TRBJ2-3; D remains unclear. The CDR3 is made up of 11 amino acids. Germline V gene lookup returns CDR1 ENHRY and CDR2 SYGVKD. V lost 3 bases and J 8 bases, leaving 6 bases between the germline ends. CDR3 protein: CAISDLSTQYF. The CDR3 DNA reads as TGTGCCATCAGTGACCTAAGTACGCAGTATTTT.

The chain couples TRBV5-1 to TRBJ1-1; the D is unclear. The CDR3 has 11 amino acids. Germline CDR1 reads SGHRS; CDR2 reads YFSETQ. V gave up 2 bases and J gave up 6 bases, with 5 bases separating them. In nucleotides, the CDR3 is TGCGCCAGCAGCTTAGAGGCTGAAGCTTTCTTT. Translation gives CASSLEAEAFF.

This clone was counted a few times. This chain connects TRBV2 to TRBJ1-5; weak D call: TRBD1 (5 bases). The germline V gene has CDR1 SNHLY and CDR2 FYNNEI. This CDR3 is 15 amino acids long. Trimming removed 4 bases at V and 0 bases at J, with 10 bases between. CDR3 protein: CASSAGRYSNQPQHF. In DNA, the CDR3 is TGTGCCAGCAGTGCAGGGCGGTATAGCAATCAGCCCCAGCATTTT.

This sequence joins TRBV5-6 and TRBJ1-6; the D is unclear. V was shortened by 4 bases and J by 0 bases, with 20 bases between the two germline ends. CDR3 length: 19 amino acids. Germline V CDR1 and CDR2: SGHDT, YYEEEE. CDR3 amino acids: CASSPYEGTLSSYNSPLHF. CDR3 DNA sequence: TGTGCCAGCAGCCCTTACGAGGGAACGCTGAGCTCCTATAATTCACCCCTCCACTTT. Together with reference TRBV5-6 and TRBJ1-6, the CDR3 gives the full variable domain: DAGVTQSPTHLIKTRGQQVTLRCSPKSGHDTVSWYQQALGQGPQFIFQYYEEEERQRGNFPDRFSGHQFPNYSSELNVNALLLGDSALYLCASSPYEGTLSSYNSPLHFGNGTRLTVT.

J is TRBJ1-1 and V is TRBV15, with 7 positions matching TRBD1. The CDR3 loop spans 15 amino acids. J gave up 3 bases and V 2 bases, and 6 bases lay outside the gene matches. Germline assignment: CDR1 LNHNV and CDR2 YYDKDF (reference sequence). For the CDR3, the DNA is TGTGCCACCAGCAGAACAGGGGATTGGGACACTGAAGCTTTCTTT. Its protein is CATSRTGDWDTEAFF.

The chain carries TRBV5-5 and TRBJ1-2, with 10 bases identical to TRBD1. The junction had 10 bases not matched to a gene; V was cut back by 3 bases and J by 8 bases. Germline-derived CDR1 and CDR2 are SGHKS and YYEKEE (reference sequence). CDR3 length: 15 residues. CDR3 residues: CASSSPGQGPVGYTF. The CDR3 nucleotides are TGTGCCAGCAGCTCCCCGGGACAGGGGCCGGTCGGCTACACCTTC.

The chain has TRBV27 and TRBJ1-1, with D uncertain. CDR1 is MNHEY and CDR2 is SMNVEV in the germline V gene (reference sequence). CDR3 length equals 15 residues. The germline V and J ends were trimmed by 0 bases and 2 bases, with 10 bases remaining between them. CDR3 protein: CASSLSLRVNTEAFF. Here the CDR3 DNA reads TGTGCCAGCAGTTTATCTTTACGGGTAAACACTGAAGCTTTCTTT.

The CDR3 region is CASSKVTSGGNEQFF. The CDR3 coding sequence is TGTGCCAGTAGCAAGGTGACTAGCGGGGGCAATGAGCAGTTCTTC. The rearrangement uses TRBV19 and TRBJ2-1; 12 bases line up with TRBD2. The CDR3 consists of 15 residues. Germline CDR1 is LNHDA and CDR2 is SQIVND (reference sequence). V lost 6 bases to trimming and J lost 6 bases; unmatched junction nucleotides: 6.

V is TRBV19 and J is TRBJ1-5; possible D gene TRBD1, 5 bases. V gave up 3 bases and J gave up 5 bases, with 8 bases separating them. CDR3 length equals 13 residues. Germline loops: CDR1 LNHDA, CDR2 SQIVND (reference sequence). The CDR3 loop reads CASSIREDQPQHF. The CDR3 nucleotides read TGTGCCAGTAGTATCAGGGAGGATCAGCCCCAGCATTTT.

The V and J genes are TRBV9 and TRBJ1-1; D not resolved. From germline, CDR1 is SGDLS and CDR2 YYNGEE. The CDR3 spans 12 residues. Trimming pared 0 bases from V and 11 bases from J, leaving 11 bases between. For the CDR3, the DNA is TGTGCCAGCAGCGTAGACTCCGGGATGGCTTTCTTT. Its translation: CASSVDSGMAFF.

The chain joins TRBV19 to TRBJ2-5; TRBD1 matches at 9 bases. The CDR3 is 15 amino acids. The J segment lost 5 bases and the V segment lost 6 bases, leaving 10 bases of the junction unmatched. Germline values: CDR1 LNHDA, CDR2 SQIVND (reference sequence). This CDR3 reads CASSVGQGIFETQYF. DNA of the CDR3: TGTGCCAGTAGCGTGGGACAGGGAATTTTTGAGACCCAGTACTTC. The full variable domain, with the rest looked up from reference TRBV19 and TRBJ2-5, is DGGITQSPKYLFRKEGQNVTLSCEQNLNHDAMYWYRQDPGQGLRLIYYSQIVNDFQKGDIAEGYSVSREKKESFPLTVTSAQKNPTAFYLCASSVGQGIFETQYFGPGTRLLVL.

This clone was detected only a few times. The chain recombines TRBV18 with TRBJ1-6, with 7 bases lining up with TRBD1. J gave up 8 bases and V 5 bases, and 9 bases lay outside the gene matches. The CDR3 contains 15 residues. The germline V gene has CDR1 KGHSH and CDR2 LQKENI. The CDR3 is CASSFSGTEDSPLHF. CDR3 DNA: TGTGCCAGCTCATTCTCCGGGACAGAAGATTCACCCCTCCACTTT.

This chain links TRBV10-1 with TRBJ1-1, with a tentative D call TRBD1 (5 bases). The CDR3 is made up of 16 amino acids. Germline values: CDR1 WNHNN, CDR2 SYGVQD (reference sequence). Between the trimmed V and J ends, which lost 0 bases and 4 bases, there was a span of 15 bases. CDR3 amino acids: CASSESGGAGSTEAFF. For the CDR3, the DNA is TGCGCCAGCAGTGAGTCGGGAGGGGCGGGAAGCACTGAAGCTTTCTTT.

This clone was picked up a small number of times. This rearrangement joins TRBV30 to TRBJ2-3, with a weak D call TRBD2 (5 bases). The germline CDR1 and CDR2 sequences are GTSNPN and SVGIG (reference sequence). V lost 8 bases and J lost 2, with 8 bases in between. The CDR3 sequence is 11 residues long. The CDR3, as DNA: TGTGCCGAGGGCCCCACAGATACGCAGTATTTT. Translated, it gives CAEGPTDTQYF.

This clone was observed a single time. V usage is TRBV18 and J usage is TRBJ2-5; D is unclear. In germline, CDR1 is KGHSH, CDR2 LQKENI. The CDR3 has 15 residues. Trimming shortened V by 3 bases and J by 0 bases, and 11 bases separated the two germline ends. In DNA, the CDR3 is TGTGCCAGCTCACCGTCCACAAACAACCAAGAGACCCAGTACTTC. It translates to CASSPSTNNQETQYF.

The CDR3 sequence: CASSGQNNFYGYTF. The CDR3 DNA follows: TGTGCCAGCAGCGGGCAGAACAACTTCTATGGCTACACCTTC. The chain carries TRBV7-9 and TRBJ1-2, with unresolved D. Trimming removed 5 bases from V and 4 bases from J, with 14 bases in between. This CDR3 spans 14 amino acids. Germline V gene sequence: CDR1 SEHNR, CDR2 FQNEAQ (reference sequence).

Concerning this clone itself: This same CDR3 is encoded by further DNA sequences in the sample. The chain combines TRBV5-1 with TRBJ2-3, with TRBD2 matching 7 bases. The CDR3 spans 16 residues. V lost 0 bases, J lost 0 bases, and 4 bases stayed unmatched. Per the germline V gene, CDR1 is SGHRS and CDR2 is YFSETQ. The CDR3 DNA reads as TGCGCCAGCAGCTTGGGACTAGCTATTAGCACAGATACGCAGTATTTT. Translated, it gives CASSLGLAISTDTQYF. The variable domain in full, with the rest retrieved from reference TRBV5-1 and TRBJ2-3, is KAGVTQTPRYLIKTRGQQVTLSCSPISGHRSVSWYQQTPGQGLQFLFEYFSETQRNKGNFPGRFSGRQFSNSRSEMNVSTLELGDSALYLCASSLGLAISTDTQYFGPGTRLTVL.

The rearrangement joins TRBV19 to TRBJ1-2; 8 nucleotides agree with TRBD1. The V segment lost 5 bases and the J segment 2 bases; nucleotides outside the gene matches: 4. Germline CDR1 and CDR2: LNHDA and SQIVND (reference sequence). The CDR3 has 14 residues. The DNA for the CDR3 is TGTGCCAGTAGTGGCCGGGACAGGAACTATGGCTACACCTTC. It specifies CASSGRDRNYGYTF.

This clone was seen a few times. The J gene is TRBJ1-5, the V gene TRBV7-8; D call uncertain. Germline CDR1 is SGHVS and CDR2 is FQNEAQ. Between the trimmed V and J ends, which lost 6 bases and 0 bases, there was a span of 15 bases. The CDR3 extends over 16 amino acids. The CDR3 DNA is TGTGCCAGCAGTTGGGCAGTGGGTGGTAGCAATCAGCCCCAGCATTTT. This sequence encodes CASSWAVGGSNQPQHF.

The table lists this clone with a few counts. V usage is TRBV27 and J usage is TRBJ2-1; 10 positions agree with TRBD2. J gave up 3 bases and V 7 bases, and 9 bases lay outside the gene matches. The CDR3 extends over 16 amino acids. Per the germline V gene, CDR1 is MNHEY and CDR2 is SMNVEV (reference sequence). The CDR3: CASTSLTSGRYNEQFF. Here the CDR3 DNA reads TGTGCCAGCACCTCCTTGACTAGCGGGCGCTACAATGAGCAGTTCTTC.